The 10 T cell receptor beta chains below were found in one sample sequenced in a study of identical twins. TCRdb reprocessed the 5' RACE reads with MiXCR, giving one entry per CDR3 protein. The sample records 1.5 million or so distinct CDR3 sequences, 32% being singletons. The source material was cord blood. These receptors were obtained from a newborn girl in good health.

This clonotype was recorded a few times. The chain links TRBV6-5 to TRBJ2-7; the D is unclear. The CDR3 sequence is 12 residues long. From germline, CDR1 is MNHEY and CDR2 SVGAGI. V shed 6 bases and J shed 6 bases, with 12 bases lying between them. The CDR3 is CASRATSGEQYF. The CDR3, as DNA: TGTGCCAGCAGGGCCACTTCGGGCGAGCAGTACTTC.

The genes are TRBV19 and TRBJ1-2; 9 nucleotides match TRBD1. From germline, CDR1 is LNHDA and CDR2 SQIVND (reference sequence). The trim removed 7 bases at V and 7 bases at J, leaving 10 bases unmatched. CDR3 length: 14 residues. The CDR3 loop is CASTRGQGIAGYTF. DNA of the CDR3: TGTGCCAGTACCCGAGGACAGGGGATAGCTGGCTACACCTTC.

The CDR3 DNA reads as TGTGCCAGCAGTTACTCGACTGGGGCGACAGGGGAGAAGTATGGCTACACCTTC. Translated: CASSYSTGATGEKYGYTF. The gene calls are TRBV6-5 and TRBJ1-2, with 8 bases identical to TRBD1. V shed 0 bases, J shed 5 bases, and the junction held 14 bases outside the gene matches. Germline V gene data show CDR1 as MNHEY and CDR2 as SVGAGI. This CDR3 has 18 amino acids.

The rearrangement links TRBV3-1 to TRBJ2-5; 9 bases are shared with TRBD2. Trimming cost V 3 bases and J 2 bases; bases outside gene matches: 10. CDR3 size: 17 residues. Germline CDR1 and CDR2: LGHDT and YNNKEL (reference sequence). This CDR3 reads CASSHRRRGGYQETQYF. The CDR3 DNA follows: TGTGCCAGCAGCCATCGAAGGCGGGGGGGCTATCAAGAGACCCAGTACTTC.

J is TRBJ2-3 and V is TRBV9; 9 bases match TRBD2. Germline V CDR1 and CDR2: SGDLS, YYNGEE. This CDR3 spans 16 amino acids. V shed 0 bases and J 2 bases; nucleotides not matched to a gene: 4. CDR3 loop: CASSVVAGGYTDTQYF. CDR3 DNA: TGTGCCAGCAGCGTAGTCGCGGGGGGGTACACAGATACGCAGTATTTT.

Here the CDR3 reads CSVEGRGDYEQYF. Here the CDR3 DNA reads TGCAGCGTTGAGGGCAGGGGGGACTACGAGCAGTACTTC. J is TRBJ2-7 and V is TRBV29-1; weak D call: TRBD1 (7 bases). With 3 bases removed from V and 3 bases from J, the gap between germline ends came to 12 bases. The CDR3 contains 13 residues. Germline V lookup: CDR1 SQVTM, CDR2 ANQGSEA.

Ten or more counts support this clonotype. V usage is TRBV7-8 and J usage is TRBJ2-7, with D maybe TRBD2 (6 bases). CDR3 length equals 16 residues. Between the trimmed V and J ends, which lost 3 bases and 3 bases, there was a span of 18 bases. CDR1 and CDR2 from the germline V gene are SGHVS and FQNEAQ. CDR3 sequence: CASSFLPRLAFYEQYF. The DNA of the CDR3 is TGTGCCAGCAGCTTCCTCCCGCGTCTAGCGTTCTACGAGCAGTACTTC.

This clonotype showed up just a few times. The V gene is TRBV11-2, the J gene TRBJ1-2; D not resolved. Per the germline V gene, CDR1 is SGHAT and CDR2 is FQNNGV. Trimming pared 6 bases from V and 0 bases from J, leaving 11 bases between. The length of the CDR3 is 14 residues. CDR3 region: CASRSDRSNYGYTF. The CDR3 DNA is TGTGCCAGCAGATCGGACCGCTCTAACTATGGCTACACCTTC.

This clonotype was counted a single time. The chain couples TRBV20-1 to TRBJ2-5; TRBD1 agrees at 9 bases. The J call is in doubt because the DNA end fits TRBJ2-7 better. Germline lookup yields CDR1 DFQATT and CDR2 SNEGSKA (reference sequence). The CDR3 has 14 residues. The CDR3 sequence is CSARIGTGYHEQYF. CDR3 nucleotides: TGCAGTGCTAGAATCGGGACAGGGTATCACGAGCAGTACTTC.

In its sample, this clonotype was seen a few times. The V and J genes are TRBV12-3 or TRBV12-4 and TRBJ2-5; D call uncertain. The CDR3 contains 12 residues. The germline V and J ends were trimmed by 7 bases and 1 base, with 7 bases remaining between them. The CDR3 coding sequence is TGTGCCAGCACCCGGGCCCAAGAGACCCAGTACTTC. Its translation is CASTRAQETQYF.